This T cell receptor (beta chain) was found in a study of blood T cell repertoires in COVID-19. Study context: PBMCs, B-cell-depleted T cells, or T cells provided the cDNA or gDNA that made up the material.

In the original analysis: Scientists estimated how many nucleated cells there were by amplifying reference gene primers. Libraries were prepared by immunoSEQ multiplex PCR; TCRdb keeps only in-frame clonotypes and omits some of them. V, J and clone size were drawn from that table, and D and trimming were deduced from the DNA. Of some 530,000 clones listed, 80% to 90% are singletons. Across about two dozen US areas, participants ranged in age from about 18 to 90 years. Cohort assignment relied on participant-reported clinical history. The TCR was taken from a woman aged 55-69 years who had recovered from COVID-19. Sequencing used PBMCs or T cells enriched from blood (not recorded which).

The DNA of the CDR3 is TGTGCCAGCAGCTTAGCGGGCACGAGCTCTGGAAACACCATATATTTT. Residues: CASSLAGTSSGNTIYF. V gene TRBV7-9 combines with J gene TRBJ1-3; D is ambiguous. Germline V gene lookup returns CDR1 SEHNR and CDR2 FQNEAQ (reference sequence). This CDR3 comprises 16 residues. The V end lost 0 bases, the J end lost 0 bases, and 9 bases lay between the germline ends.